The rows below give T cell receptor beta chains drawn from one sample of a study of T cell changes during pregnancy in multiple sclerosis. Measured with immunoSEQ multiplex PCR; TCRdb has only the in-frame clones, and not every one. The sample records 50,000 to 65,000 clones, about 93% being singletons. Sequenced here: CD8+ T cells from peripheral blood mononuclear cells, sampled in the second trimester of pregnancy. The receptors here all came from a female donor with multiple sclerosis, enrolled in a pregnancy study. Each CDR3 is given with its conserved first and last residue. A D gene is named only where the DNA matches it firmly. Clone size is stated in some rows and not others, as once, few, many or a class when expanded.

d_call: .
j_call: TRBJ2-1
clone_size: .
v_call: TRBV4-3
cdr3_aa: CASSPTGGGSNEQFF
cdr3_nt: TGCGCCAGCAGCCCCACGGGGGGCGGCAGCAATGAGCAGTTCTTC

d_call: TRBD2
j_call: TRBJ2-3
clone_size: .
v_call: TRBV2
cdr3_aa: CANTTGREGEGPTITDTQYF
cdr3_nt: TGTGCCAACACTACCGGACGGGAGGGAGAGGGACCGACCATCACAGATACGCAGTATTTT

d_call: TRBD1
j_call: TRBJ1-1
clone_size: .
v_call: TRBV4-1
cdr3_aa: CASSLGGTGDTEAFF
cdr3_nt: TGCGCCAGCAGCCTCGGGGGGACAGGGGACACTGAAGCTTTCTTT

d_call: TRBD1
j_call: TRBJ2-7
clone_size: .
v_call: TRBV4-1
cdr3_aa: CASSQVMGPGQGYEQYF
cdr3_nt: TGCGCCAGCAGCCAAGTTATGGGTCCGGGACAGGGGTACGAGCAGTACTTC

d_call: .
j_call: TRBJ2-4
clone_size: .
v_call: TRBV14
cdr3_aa: CASSHPQGAVNIQYF
cdr3_nt: TGTGCCAGCAGCCACCCACAGGGAGCGGTAAACATTCAGTACTTC

d_call: .
j_call: TRBJ2-3
clone_size: .
v_call: TRBV7-9
cdr3_aa: CASSYSTDTQYF
cdr3_nt: TGTGCCAGCAGCTACTCAACCGATACGCAGTATTTT

d_call: TRBD2
j_call: TRBJ2-1
clone_size: .
v_call: TRBV27
cdr3_aa: CASRSGTSAYNEQFF
cdr3_nt: TGTGCCAGCAGATCCGGGACTAGCGCTTACAATGAGCAGTTCTTC

d_call: TRBD2
j_call: TRBJ2-3
clone_size: .
v_call: TRBV6-1
cdr3_aa: CASSARTSGATDTQYF
cdr3_nt: TGTGCCAGCAGTGCCCGGACTAGCGGGGCCACAGATACGCAGTATTTT

d_call: .
j_call: TRBJ1-6
clone_size: .
v_call: TRBV2
cdr3_aa: CASRDRNSPLHF
cdr3_nt: TGTGCCAGCAGGGACAGAAATTCACCCCTCCACTTT

d_call: .
j_call: TRBJ2-1
clone_size: once
v_call: TRBV15
cdr3_aa: CATSRIRASEQFF
cdr3_nt: TGTGCCACCAGCAGAATCAGGGCTTCGGAGCAGTTCTTC

d_call: .
j_call: TRBJ2-7
clone_size: once
v_call: TRBV6-1
cdr3_aa: CASSMTASYEQYF
cdr3_nt: TGTGCCAGCAGTATGACAGCCTCCTACGAGCAGTACTTC

d_call: TRBD1
j_call: TRBJ1-2
clone_size: .
v_call: TRBV7-9
cdr3_aa: CASSSGTGRGDGYTF
cdr3_nt: TGTGCCAGCAGCTCCGGGACAGGGAGAGGGGATGGCTACACCTTC

d_call: .
j_call: TRBJ2-3
clone_size: .
v_call: TRBV11-2
cdr3_aa: CASSLSGTPGPTDTQYF
cdr3_nt: TGTGCCAGCAGCTTGAGCGGGACACCCGGACCCACAGATACGCAGTATTTT

d_call: .
j_call: TRBJ2-7
clone_size: .
v_call: TRBV30
cdr3_aa: CAWSTGLGAGYEQYF
cdr3_nt: TGTGCCTGGAGCACAGGACTGGGGGCAGGCTACGAGCAGTACTTC

d_call: .
j_call: TRBJ2-7
clone_size: .
v_call: TRBV29-1
cdr3_aa: CSVPRGSEQYF
cdr3_nt: TGCAGCGTTCCACGGGGGAGCGAGCAGTACTTC

d_call: .
j_call: TRBJ1-1
clone_size: .
v_call: TRBV9
cdr3_aa: CASSLVPRGWPDTEAFF
cdr3_nt: TGTGCCAGCAGCTTAGTCCCCCGGGGATGGCCGGACACTGAAGCTTTCTTT

d_call: .
j_call: TRBJ2-7
clone_size: .
v_call: TRBV2
cdr3_aa: CASSRSSYEQYF
cdr3_nt: TGTGCCAGCAGTAGGAGCTCCTACGAGCAGTACTTC

d_call: .
j_call: TRBJ1-5
clone_size: .
v_call: TRBV30
cdr3_aa: CAWSGQGNQPQHF
cdr3_nt: TGTGCCTGGAGTGGACAGGGCAATCAGCCCCAGCATTTT

d_call: .
j_call: TRBJ2-7
clone_size: .
v_call: TRBV19
cdr3_aa: CASSIGGQTYEQYF
cdr3_nt: TGTGCCAGTAGTATTGGCGGGCAAACCTACGAGCAGTACTTC

d_call: .
j_call: TRBJ2-1
clone_size: .
v_call: TRBV7-3
cdr3_aa: CASFAPAGEQFF
cdr3_nt: TGTGCCAGCTTCGCACCCGCAGGTGAGCAGTTCTTC

d_call: TRBD2
j_call: TRBJ2-1
clone_size: .
v_call: TRBV27
cdr3_aa: CASSLAYAGLAGEGNEQFF
cdr3_nt: TGTGCCAGCAGTTTAGCATACGCCGGACTAGCGGGAGAAGGCAATGAGCAGTTCTTC

d_call: TRBD2
j_call: TRBJ2-2
clone_size: .
v_call: TRBV19
cdr3_aa: CASSDAGGSGELFF
cdr3_nt: TGTGCCAGTAGTGACGCGGGAGGGTCCGGGGAGCTGTTTTTT

d_call: TRBD1
j_call: TRBJ2-7
clone_size: .
v_call: TRBV27
cdr3_aa: CASSPGTGNYEQYF
cdr3_nt: TGTGCCAGCAGCCCCGGGACAGGGAACTACGAGCAGTACTTC

d_call: .
j_call: TRBJ2-3
clone_size: .
v_call: TRBV6-1
cdr3_aa: CASSAPWLQATDTQYF
cdr3_nt: TGTGCCAGCAGTGCACCCTGGTTACAGGCCACAGATACGCAGTATTTT

d_call: TRBD2
j_call: TRBJ2-2
clone_size: .
v_call: TRBV2
cdr3_aa: CASSEELAGSNTGELFF
cdr3_nt: TGTGCCAGCAGCGAGGAACTAGCGGGAAGTAACACCGGGGAGCTGTTTTTT

d_call: .
j_call: TRBJ2-1
clone_size: .
v_call: TRBV12-5
cdr3_aa: CASGWGQEQFF
cdr3_nt: TGTGCTAGTGGTTGGGGCCAGGAGCAGTTCTTC

d_call: TRBD2
j_call: TRBJ2-2
clone_size: once
v_call: TRBV7-9
cdr3_aa: CARGLAGANTGELFF
cdr3_nt: TGTGCCAGGGGACTAGCGGGCGCGAACACCGGGGAGCTGTTTTTT

d_call: TRBD1
j_call: TRBJ2-2
clone_size: .
v_call: TRBV5-6
cdr3_aa: CASSPPGTELLMGMLFF
cdr3_nt: TGTGCCAGCAGCCCCCCCGGGACAGAACTTCTTATGGGGATGCTGTTTTTT

d_call: TRBD2
j_call: TRBJ2-1
clone_size: once
v_call: TRBV15
cdr3_aa: CATGEGLAGDEQFF
cdr3_nt: TGTGCCACCGGTGAGGGACTAGCTGGGGATGAGCAGTTCTTC

d_call: TRBD1
j_call: TRBJ1-1
clone_size: .
v_call: TRBV5-1
cdr3_aa: CASSLEGTGIPEAFF
cdr3_nt: TGCGCCAGCAGCTTGGAAGGGACAGGGATCCCTGAAGCTTTCTTT

d_call: TRBD2
j_call: TRBJ2-3
clone_size: once
v_call: TRBV6-6
cdr3_aa: CASSPRGGGSTDTQYF
cdr3_nt: TGTGCCAGCAGTCCCCGGGGGGGCGGGAGCACAGATACGCAGTATTTT

d_call: .
j_call: TRBJ2-3
clone_size: .
v_call: TRBV9
cdr3_aa: CASSVVGTSLADTQYF
cdr3_nt: TGTGCCAGCAGCGTAGTTGGGACTTCCTTGGCAGATACGCAGTATTTT

d_call: TRBD2
j_call: TRBJ2-2
clone_size: once
v_call: TRBV18
cdr3_aa: CASSLRLKTSGNTGELFF
cdr3_nt: TGTGCCAGCTCACTTCGTCTTAAGACTAGCGGGAACACCGGGGAGCTGTTTTTT

d_call: TRBD1
j_call: TRBJ2-7
clone_size: .
v_call: TRBV27
cdr3_aa: CASSLGTASSYEQYF
cdr3_nt: TGTGCCAGCAGTTTAGGGACAGCTAGCTCCTACGAGCAGTACTTC

d_call: .
j_call: TRBJ2-2
clone_size: .
v_call: TRBV7-9
cdr3_aa: CASSLVDESNTGELFF
cdr3_nt: TGTGCCAGCAGCTTAGTTGATGAGTCGAACACCGGGGAGCTGTTTTTT

d_call: TRBD1
j_call: TRBJ2-1
clone_size: .
v_call: TRBV27
cdr3_aa: CASSVTGGNEQFF
cdr3_nt: TGTGCCAGCAGCGTGACAGGGGGCAATGAGCAGTTCTTC

d_call: .
j_call: TRBJ2-1
clone_size: once
v_call: TRBV4-3
cdr3_aa: CASSRSRRWFF
cdr3_nt: TGCGCCAGCAGCCGAAGTCGGAGGTGGTTCTTC

d_call: TRBD1
j_call: TRBJ2-7
clone_size: .
v_call: TRBV5-5
cdr3_aa: CASRKGTGRSYEQYF
cdr3_nt: TGTGCCAGCAGGAAAGGGACAGGGAGGTCCTACGAGCAGTACTTC